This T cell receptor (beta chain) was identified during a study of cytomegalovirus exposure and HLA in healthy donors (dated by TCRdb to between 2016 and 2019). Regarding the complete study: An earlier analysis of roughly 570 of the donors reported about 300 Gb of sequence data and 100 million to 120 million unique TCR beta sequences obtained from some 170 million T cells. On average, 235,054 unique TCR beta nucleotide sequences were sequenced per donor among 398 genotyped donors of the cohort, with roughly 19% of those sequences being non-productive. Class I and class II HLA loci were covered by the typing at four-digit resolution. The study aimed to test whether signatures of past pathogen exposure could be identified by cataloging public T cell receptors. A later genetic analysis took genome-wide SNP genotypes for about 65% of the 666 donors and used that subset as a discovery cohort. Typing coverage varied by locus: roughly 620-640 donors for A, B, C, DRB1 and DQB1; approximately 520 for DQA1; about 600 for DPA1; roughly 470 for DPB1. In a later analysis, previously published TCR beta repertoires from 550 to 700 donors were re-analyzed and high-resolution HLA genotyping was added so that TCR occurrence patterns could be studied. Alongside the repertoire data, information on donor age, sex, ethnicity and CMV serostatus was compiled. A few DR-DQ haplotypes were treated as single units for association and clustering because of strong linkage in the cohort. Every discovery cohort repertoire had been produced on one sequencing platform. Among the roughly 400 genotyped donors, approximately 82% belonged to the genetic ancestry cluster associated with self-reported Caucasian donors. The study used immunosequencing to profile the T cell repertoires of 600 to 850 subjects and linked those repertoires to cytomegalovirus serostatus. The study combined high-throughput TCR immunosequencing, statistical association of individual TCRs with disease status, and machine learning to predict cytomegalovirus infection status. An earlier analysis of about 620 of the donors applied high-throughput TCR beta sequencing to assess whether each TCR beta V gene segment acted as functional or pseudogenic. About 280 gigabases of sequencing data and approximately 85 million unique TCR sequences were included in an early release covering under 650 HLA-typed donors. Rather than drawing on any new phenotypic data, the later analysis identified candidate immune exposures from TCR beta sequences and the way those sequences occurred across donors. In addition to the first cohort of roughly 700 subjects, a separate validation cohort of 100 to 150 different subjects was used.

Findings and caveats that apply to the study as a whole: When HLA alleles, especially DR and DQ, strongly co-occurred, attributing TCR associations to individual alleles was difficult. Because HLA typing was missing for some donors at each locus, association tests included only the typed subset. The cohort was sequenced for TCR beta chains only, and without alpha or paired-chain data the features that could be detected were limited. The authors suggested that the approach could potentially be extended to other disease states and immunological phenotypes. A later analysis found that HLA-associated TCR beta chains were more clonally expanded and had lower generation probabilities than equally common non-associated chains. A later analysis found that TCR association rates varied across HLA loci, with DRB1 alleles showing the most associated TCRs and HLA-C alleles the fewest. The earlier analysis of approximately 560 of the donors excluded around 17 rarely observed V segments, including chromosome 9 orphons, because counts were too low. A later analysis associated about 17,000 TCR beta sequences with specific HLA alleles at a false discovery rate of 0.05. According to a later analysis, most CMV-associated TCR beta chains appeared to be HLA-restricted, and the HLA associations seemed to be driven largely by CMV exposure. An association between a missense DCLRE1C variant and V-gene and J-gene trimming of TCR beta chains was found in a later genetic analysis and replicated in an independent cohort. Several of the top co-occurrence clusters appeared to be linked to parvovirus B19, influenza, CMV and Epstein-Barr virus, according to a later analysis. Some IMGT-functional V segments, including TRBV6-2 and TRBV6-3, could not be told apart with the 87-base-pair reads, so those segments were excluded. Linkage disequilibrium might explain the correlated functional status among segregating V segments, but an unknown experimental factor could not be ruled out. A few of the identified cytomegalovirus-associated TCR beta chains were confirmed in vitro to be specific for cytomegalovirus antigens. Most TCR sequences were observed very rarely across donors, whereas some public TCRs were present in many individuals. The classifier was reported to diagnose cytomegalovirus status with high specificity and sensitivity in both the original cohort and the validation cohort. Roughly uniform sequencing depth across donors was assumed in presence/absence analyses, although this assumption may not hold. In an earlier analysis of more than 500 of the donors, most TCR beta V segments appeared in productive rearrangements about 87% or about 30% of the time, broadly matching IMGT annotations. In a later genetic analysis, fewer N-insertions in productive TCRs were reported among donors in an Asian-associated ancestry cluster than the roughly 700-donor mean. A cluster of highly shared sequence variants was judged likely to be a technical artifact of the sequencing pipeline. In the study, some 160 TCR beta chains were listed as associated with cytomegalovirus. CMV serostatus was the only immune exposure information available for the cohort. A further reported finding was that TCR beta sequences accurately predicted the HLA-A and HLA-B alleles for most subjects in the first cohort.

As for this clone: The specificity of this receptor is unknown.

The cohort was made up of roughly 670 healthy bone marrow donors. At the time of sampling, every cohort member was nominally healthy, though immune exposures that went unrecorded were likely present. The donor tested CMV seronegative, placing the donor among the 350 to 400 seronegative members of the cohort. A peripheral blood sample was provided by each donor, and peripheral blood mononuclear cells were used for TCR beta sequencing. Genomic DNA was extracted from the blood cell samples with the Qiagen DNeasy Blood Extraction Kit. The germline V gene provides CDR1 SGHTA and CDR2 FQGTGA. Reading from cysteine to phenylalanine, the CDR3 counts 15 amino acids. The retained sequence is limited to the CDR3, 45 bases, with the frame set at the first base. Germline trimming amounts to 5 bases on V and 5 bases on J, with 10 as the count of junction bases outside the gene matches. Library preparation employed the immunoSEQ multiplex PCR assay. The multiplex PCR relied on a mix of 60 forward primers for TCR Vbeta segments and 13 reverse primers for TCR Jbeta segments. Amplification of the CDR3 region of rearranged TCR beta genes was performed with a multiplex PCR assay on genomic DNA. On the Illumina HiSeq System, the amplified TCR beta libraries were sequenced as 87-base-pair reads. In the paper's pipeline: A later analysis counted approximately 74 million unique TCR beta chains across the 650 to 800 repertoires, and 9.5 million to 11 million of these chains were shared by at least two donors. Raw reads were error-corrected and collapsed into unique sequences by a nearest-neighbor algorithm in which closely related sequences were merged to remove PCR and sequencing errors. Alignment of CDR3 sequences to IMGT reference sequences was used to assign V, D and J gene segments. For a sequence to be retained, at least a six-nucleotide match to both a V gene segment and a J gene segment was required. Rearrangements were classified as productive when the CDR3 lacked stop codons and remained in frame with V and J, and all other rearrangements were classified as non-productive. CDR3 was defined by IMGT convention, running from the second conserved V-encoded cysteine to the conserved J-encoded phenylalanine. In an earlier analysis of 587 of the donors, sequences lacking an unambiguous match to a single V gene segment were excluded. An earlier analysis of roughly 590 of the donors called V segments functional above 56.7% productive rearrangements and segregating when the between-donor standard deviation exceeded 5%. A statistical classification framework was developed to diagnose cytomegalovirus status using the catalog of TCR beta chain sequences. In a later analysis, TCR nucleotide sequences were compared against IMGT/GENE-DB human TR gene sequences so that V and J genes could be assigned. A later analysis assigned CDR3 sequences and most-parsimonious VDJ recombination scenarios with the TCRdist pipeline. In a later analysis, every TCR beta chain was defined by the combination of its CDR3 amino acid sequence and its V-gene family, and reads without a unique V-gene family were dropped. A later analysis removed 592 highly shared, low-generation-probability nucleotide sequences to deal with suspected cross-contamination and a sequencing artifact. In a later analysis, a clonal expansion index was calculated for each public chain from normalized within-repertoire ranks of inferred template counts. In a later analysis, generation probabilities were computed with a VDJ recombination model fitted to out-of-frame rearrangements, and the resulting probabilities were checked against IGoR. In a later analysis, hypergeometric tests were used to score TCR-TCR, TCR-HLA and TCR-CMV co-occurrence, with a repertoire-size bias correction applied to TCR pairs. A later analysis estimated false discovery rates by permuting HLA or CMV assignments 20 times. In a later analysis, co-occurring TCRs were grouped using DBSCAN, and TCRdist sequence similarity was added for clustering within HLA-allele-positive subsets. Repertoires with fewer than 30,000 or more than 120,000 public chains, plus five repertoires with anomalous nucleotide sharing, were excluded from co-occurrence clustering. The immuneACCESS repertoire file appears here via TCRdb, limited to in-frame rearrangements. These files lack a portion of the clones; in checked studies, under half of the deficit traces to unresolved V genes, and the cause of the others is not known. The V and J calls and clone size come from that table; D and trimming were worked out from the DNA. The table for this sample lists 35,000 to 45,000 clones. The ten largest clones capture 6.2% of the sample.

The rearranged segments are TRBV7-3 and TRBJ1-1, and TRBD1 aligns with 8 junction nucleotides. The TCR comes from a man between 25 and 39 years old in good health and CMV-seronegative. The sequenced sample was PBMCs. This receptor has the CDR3 CASSPRQGRVTEAFF. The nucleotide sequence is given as TGTGCCAGCAGCCCCCGACAGGGGAGGGTTACTGAAGCTTTCTTT.